Reported below is one T cell receptor beta chain. A J-beta primer mix and a sample-barcoded 5' primer were used in a second PCR of about 6 to 12 cycles. Each CDR3 protein gets one entry after TCRdb re-called the 5' RACE reads with MiXCR. The sample yields roughly 800,000 distinct CDR3 sequences, around a quarter seen once. The record originates from a study of blood T cells in healthy people across ages. The same sample was also studied in work on T cells of mothers and their children. Per that paper: Addition of sample barcodes and 2-4 random nucleotides occurred through the M1S primer of the second PCR.

Source material: blood. This TCR was recovered from a boy between 10 and 17 years old in good health.

The CDR3 nucleotides read TGCGCCAGCAGCTTGGGACTAAGGGCTAGCGGCACAGATACGCAGTATTTT. Its protein is CASSLGLRASGTDTQYF. This chain joins TRBV5-1 and TRBJ2-3; possible D gene TRBD2, 6 bases. The V gene lost 0 bases and the J gene lost 1 base, with 15 bases spanning the gap. The CDR3 covers 17 residues. Germline CDR1 SGHRS, CDR2 YFSETQ.